Each of the 20 T cell receptor beta chains below was sequenced from the same sample in a study of shared clonotypes between healthy human individuals. The data were produced by immunoSEQ multiplex PCR, yet TCRdb's version contains in-frame clones alone and is incomplete. The repertoire holds over 2 million clones, with about 90% as singletons. The specimen was naive CD4+ T cells from PBMCs. Subset noted: CD45RA+ positively selected. The source is a young man in good health. Some clones in this sample may be carry-over from other donors' samples.

The CDR3 coding sequence is TGTGCCAGCAGGGGGGCAGATAAGAACACTGAAGCTTTCTTT. This codes for CASRGADKNTEAFF. The chain links TRBV6-6 to TRBJ1-1, with D tentatively TRBD1 (6 bases). CDR3 size: 14 residues. Per germline, CDR1 MNHNY and CDR2 SVGAGI (reference sequence). V shed 6 bases and J shed 1 base, with 12 bases lying between them.

Regarding this clone: An end of the junction does not agree with germline; a read error may underlie this. The chain links TRBV6-1 to TRBJ2-7; no firm D call. Germline V lookup: CDR1 MNHNS, CDR2 SASEGT. This CDR3 is built from 11 residues. The CDR3 sequence: CASSERSTAAF. In DNA, the CDR3 is TGTGCCAGCAGTGAAAGGTCAACAGCAGCCTTC.

The chain has TRBV29-1 and TRBJ2-7; 8 bases align to TRBD2. The ends lost 1 base at V and 7 bases at J; junction bases unmatched: 12. Germline values: CDR1 SQVTM, CDR2 ANQGSEA. The CDR3 is 15 residues long. The CDR3 bases are TGCAGCGTTGAAGGGGGTGGGCTAGCGGGTCGAGAGCAGTACTTC. It is translated as CSVEGGGLAGREQYF.

The chain links TRBV5-1 to TRBJ2-1; TRBD1 or TRBD2 may be the D gene (6 bases each). The CDR3 extends over 16 amino acids. The germline CDR1 and CDR2 sequences are SGHRS and YFSETQ. V gave up 3 bases and J gave up 6 bases, with 19 bases separating them. The CDR3 loop reads CASSSTGRGAGNEQFF. DNA of the CDR3: TGCGCCAGCAGCTCCACGGGTAGGGGGGCCGGCAATGAGCAGTTCTTC.

The genes are TRBV9 and TRBJ2-1; 7 bases agree with TRBD2. Germline V lookup: CDR1 SGDLS, CDR2 YYNGEE. This CDR3 comprises 15 residues. V trimming: 0 bases; J trimming: 6 bases; junction bases outside the gene matches: 6. In DNA form, the CDR3 reads TGTGCCAGCAGCGTAGGGGGTAGCGGGCTCAATGAGCAGTTCTTC. It is translated as CASSVGGSGLNEQFF.

The J gene is TRBJ2-7, the V gene TRBV5-1; 11 bases are a match to TRBD2. The CDR3 totals 15 residues. Germline V gene sequence: CDR1 SGHRS, CDR2 YFSETQ. Unmatched junction bases numbered 2, after V lost 3 bases and J lost 0 bases. The CDR3 protein is CASSSTSGISYEQYF. CDR3 nucleotides: TGCGCCAGCAGCTCGACTAGCGGGATCTCCTACGAGCAGTACTTC.

This clone has a single count. V gene TRBV6-6 combines with J gene TRBJ2-6; TRBD1 matches at 8 bases. The junction had 2 bases not matched to a gene; V was cut back by 6 bases and J by 1 base. This CDR3 spans 15 amino acids. In germline, CDR1 is MNHNY, CDR2 SVGAGI (reference sequence). The CDR3 nucleotides read TGTGCCAGCAGCCACAGGGGGTCTGGGGCCAACGTCCTGACTTTC. Translated, it gives CASSHRGSGANVLTF.

The rearrangement uses TRBV14 and TRBJ1-1; TRBD1 agrees at 9 bases. The CDR3 extends over 16 amino acids. Germline lookup yields CDR1 SGHDN and CDR2 FVKESK. V gave up 4 bases and J gave up 3 bases; unmatched junction bases: 9. DNA of the CDR3: TGTGCCAGCAGCCCTAACGGACAGGGGCGGCACACTGAAGCTTTCTTT. Translation: CASSPNGQGRHTEAFF. The full variable domain, in which reference TRBV14 and TRBJ1-1 provide the parts outside the CDR3, is EAGVTQFPSHSVIEKGQTVTLRCDPISGHDNLYWYRRVMGKEIKFLLHFVKESKQDESGMPNNRFLAERTGGTYSTLKVQPAELEDSGVYFCASSPNGQGRHTEAFFGQGTRLTVV.

J is TRBJ1-1 and V is TRBV28; 7 bases map to TRBD1. This CDR3 is built from 15 residues. CDR1 MDHEN and CDR2 SYDVKM come from the germline V gene. The J segment lost 8 bases and the V segment lost 3 bases, leaving 12 bases of the junction unmatched. The CDR3 DNA reads as TGTGCCAGCAGTTTGGGGGGTACCCCCAGGGGGGAAGCTTTCTTT. Protein sequence: CASSLGGTPRGEAFF.

The chain carries TRBV30 and TRBJ2-3; D is unresolved. CDR1 is GTSNPN and CDR2 is SVGIG in the germline V gene (reference sequence). CDR3 length: 14 residues. The ends were cut back, 0 bases at V and 4 bases at J, with 11 bases in the middle. CDR3 sequence (DNA): TGTGCCTGGAGTGTGTCCCGGGTCCCAGATACGCAGTATTTT. Translating gives CAWSVSRVPDTQYF. The whole variable domain, filled in from reference TRBV30 and TRBJ2-3, reads SQTIHQWPATLVQPVGSPLSLECTVEGTSNPNLYWYRQAAGRGLQLLFYSVGIGQISSEVPQNLSASRPQDRQFILSSKKLLLSDSGFYLCAWSVSRVPDTQYFGPGTRLTVL.

The chain combines TRBV19 with TRBJ1-3, with D hard to call. This CDR3 region has 15 residues. Germline CDR1 reads LNHDA; CDR2 reads SQIVND (reference sequence). V was shortened by 5 bases and J by 2 bases, with 13 bases between the two germline ends. CDR3 DNA sequence: TGTGCCAGTAGTTTATACGGGAGCCCTGGAAACACCATATATTTT. It translates to CASSLYGSPGNTIYF.

The V and J genes are TRBV5-1 and TRBJ2-5, with D possibly being TRBD1 or TRBD2 (5 bases each). CDR1 SGHRS and CDR2 YFSETQ come from the germline V gene. Trimming took off 2 bases at V and 5 bases at J, with 10 bases between the two ends. This CDR3 contains 13 residues. The CDR3 bases are TGCGCCAGCAGCTTCGGGACCATGGAGACCCAGTACTTC. It translates to CASSFGTMETQYF.

Comments on this clone: This CDR3 is also generated by other DNA sequences in the sample. The V gene is TRBV6-1, the J gene TRBJ2-7, with TRBD1 matching 7 bases. Trimming removed 3 bases from V and 2 bases from J; junction bases left unmatched: 4. Looked up from germline, CDR1 is MNHNS and CDR2 is SASEGT. CDR3 length: 14 amino acids. The CDR3 reads CASSELGQTYEQYF. CDR3 bases: TGTGCCAGCAGTGAGTTGGGACAGACCTACGAGCAGTACTTC.

The chain is built from TRBV27 and TRBJ2-4, with D possibly matching TRBD1 (5 bases). The germline gives CDR1 MNHEY, CDR2 SMNVEV (reference sequence). This CDR3 comprises 14 residues. Trimming shortened V by 6 bases and J by 8 bases, and 17 bases separated the two germline ends. The CDR3 DNA sequence: TGTGCCAGCAGCCACAGGACCGTCCGGGACATTCAGTACTTC. Protein: CASSHRTVRDIQYF.

This chain joins TRBV7-2 and TRBJ2-7, with D possibly TRBD2 on 5 matching bases. V was clipped by 1 base and J by 6 bases, with 13 bases between them. The CDR3 runs 14 residues. Germline CDR1 is SGHTA and CDR2 is FQGNSA. The CDR3 region has the DNA TGTGCCAGCAGCTTAGGAGGCCTAGCTGCCGAGCAGTACTTC. It encodes CASSLGGLAAEQYF. The full variable domain, rest sourced from reference TRBV7-2 and TRBJ2-7, is GAGVSQSPSNKVTEKGKDVELRCDPISGHTALYWYRQSLGQGLEFLIYFQGNSAPDKSGLPSDRFSAERTGGSVSTLTIQRTQQEDSAVYLCASSLGGLAAEQYFGPGTRLTVT.

The rearrangement links TRBV5-4 to TRBJ2-3, with D hard to call. CDR3 size: 16 residues. The V end was cut by 4 bases, the J end by 1 base, with 16 bases between. Germline CDR1 is SGHNT and CDR2 is YYREEE (reference sequence). The CDR3 region is CASSSSGVGGTDTQYF. The CDR3 DNA is TGTGCCAGCAGCAGTTCTGGGGTCGGTGGCACAGATACGCAGTATTTT.

The V call is TRBV19, the J call TRBJ2-6, with TRBD1 identical over 7 bases. Germline assignment: CDR1 LNHDA and CDR2 SQIVND (reference sequence). With V trimmed by 6 bases and J by 2 bases, 10 bases remained unmatched. The CDR3 spans 17 residues. CDR3 protein: CASSPTGQVTGANVLTF. Written as DNA, the CDR3 is TGTGCCAGTAGCCCGACAGGGCAAGTAACTGGGGCCAACGTCCTGACTTTC. Supplemented by reference TRBV19 and TRBJ2-6, the full variable domain reads DGGITQSPKYLFRKEGQNVTLSCEQNLNHDAMYWYRQDPGQGLRLIYYSQIVNDFQKGDIAEGYSVSREKKESFPLTVTSAQKNPTAFYLCASSPTGQVTGANVLTFGAGSRLTVL.

With regard to this clone: The sample has other DNA sequences that encode this CDR3 too. This chain connects TRBV7-2 to TRBJ2-7; D assignment may be TRBD1 or TRBD2 (6 bases each). The CDR3 runs to 12 residues. Germline V CDR1 and CDR2: SGHTA, FQGNSA. With 5 bases removed from V and 2 bases from J, the gap between germline ends came to 7 bases. The CDR3 here is CASSRGAYEQYF. CDR3 sequence (DNA): TGTGCCAGCAGCAGGGGGGCCTACGAGCAGTACTTC.

The chain uses TRBV5-1 and TRBJ2-7; tentatively, D is TRBD2 (5 bases). CDR1 SGHRS and CDR2 YFSETQ come from the germline V gene. Trimming left V 0 bases short and J 6 bases short, with 13 bases between. CDR3 length equals 14 residues. This chain's CDR3 is CASSLALVVGEQYF. For the CDR3, the DNA is TGCGCCAGCAGCTTGGCACTAGTTGTGGGCGAGCAGTACTTC.

The chain couples TRBV5-1 to TRBJ2-1; either TRBD1 or TRBD2 may supply D (9 bases each). Germline loops: CDR1 SGHRS, CDR2 YFSETQ. This CDR3 comprises 15 residues. V was clipped by 7 bases and J by 1 base, with 15 bases between them. The CDR3 sequence: CASLAGTGSYNEQFF. CDR3 sequence (DNA): TGCGCCAGCCTAGCGGGGACAGGGTCCTACAATGAGCAGTTCTTC.